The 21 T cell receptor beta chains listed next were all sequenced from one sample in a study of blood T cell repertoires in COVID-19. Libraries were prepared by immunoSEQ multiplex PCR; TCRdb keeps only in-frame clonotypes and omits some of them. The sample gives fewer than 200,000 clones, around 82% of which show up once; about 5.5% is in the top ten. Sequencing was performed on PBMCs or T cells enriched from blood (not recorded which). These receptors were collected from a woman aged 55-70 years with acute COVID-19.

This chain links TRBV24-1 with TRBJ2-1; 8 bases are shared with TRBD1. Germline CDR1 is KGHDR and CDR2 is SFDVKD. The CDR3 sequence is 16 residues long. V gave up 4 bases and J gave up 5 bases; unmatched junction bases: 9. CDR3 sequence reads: CATSDPGQVNDNEQFF. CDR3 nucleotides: TGTGCCACCAGTGACCCGGGACAGGTGAACGACAATGAGCAGTTCTTC.

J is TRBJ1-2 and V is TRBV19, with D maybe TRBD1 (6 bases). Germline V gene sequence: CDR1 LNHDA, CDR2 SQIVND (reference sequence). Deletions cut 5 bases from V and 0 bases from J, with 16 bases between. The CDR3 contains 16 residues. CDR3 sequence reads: CASSLDRGGSNYGYTF. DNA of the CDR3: TGTGCCAGTAGTCTCGATCGGGGGGGCTCTAACTATGGCTACACCTTC.

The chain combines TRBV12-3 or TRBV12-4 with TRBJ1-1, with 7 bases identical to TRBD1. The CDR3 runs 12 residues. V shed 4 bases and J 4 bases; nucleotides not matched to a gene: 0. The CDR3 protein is CASSWTGTEAFF. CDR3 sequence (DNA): TGTGCCAGCAGTTGGACAGGCACTGAAGCTTTCTTT.

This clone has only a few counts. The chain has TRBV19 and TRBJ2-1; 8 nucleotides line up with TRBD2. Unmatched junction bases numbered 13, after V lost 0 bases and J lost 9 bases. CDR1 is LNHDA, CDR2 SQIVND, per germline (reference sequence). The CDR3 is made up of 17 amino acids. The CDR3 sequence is CASSIDGGRTSGSEQFF. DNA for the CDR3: TGTGCCAGTAGTATAGATGGCGGGAGGACGTCGGGAAGTGAGCAGTTCTTC. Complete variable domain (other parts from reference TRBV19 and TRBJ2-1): DGGITQSPKYLFRKEGQNVTLSCEQNLNHDAMYWYRQDPGQGLRLIYYSQIVNDFQKGDIAEGYSVSREKKESFPLTVTSAQKNPTAFYLCASSIDGGRTSGSEQFFGPGTRLTVL.

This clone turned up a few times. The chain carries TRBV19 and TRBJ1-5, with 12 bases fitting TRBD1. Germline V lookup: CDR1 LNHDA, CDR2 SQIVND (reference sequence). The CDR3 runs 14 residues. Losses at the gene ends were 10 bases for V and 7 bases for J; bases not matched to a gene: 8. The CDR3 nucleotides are TGTGCCACCTCCGGGACAGGGGGCGGACAGCCCCAGCATTTT. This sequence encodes CATSGTGGGQPQHF.

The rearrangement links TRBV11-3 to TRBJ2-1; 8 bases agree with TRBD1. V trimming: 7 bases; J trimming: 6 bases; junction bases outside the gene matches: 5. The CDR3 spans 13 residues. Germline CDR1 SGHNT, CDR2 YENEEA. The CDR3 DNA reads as TGTGCCAGCACCCAGGGGGCAGGCAATGAGCAGTTCTTC. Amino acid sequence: CASTQGAGNEQFF.

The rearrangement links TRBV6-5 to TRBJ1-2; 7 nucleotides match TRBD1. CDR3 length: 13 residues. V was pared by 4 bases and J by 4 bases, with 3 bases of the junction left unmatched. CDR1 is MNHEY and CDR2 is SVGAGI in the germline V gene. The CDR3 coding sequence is TGTGCCAGCAGTTGGACAGGATCCTATGGCTACACCTTC. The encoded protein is CASSWTGSYGYTF.

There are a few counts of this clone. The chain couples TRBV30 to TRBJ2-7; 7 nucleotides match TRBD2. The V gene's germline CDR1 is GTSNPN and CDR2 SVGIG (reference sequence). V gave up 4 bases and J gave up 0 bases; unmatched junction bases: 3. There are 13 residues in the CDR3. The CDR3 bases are TGTGCCTGGAAGGGCGGGAGCTCCTACGAGCAGTACTTC. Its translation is CAWKGGSSYEQYF. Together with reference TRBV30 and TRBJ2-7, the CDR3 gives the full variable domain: SQTIHQWPATLVQPVGSPLSLECTVEGTSNPNLYWYRQAAGRGLQLLFYSVGIGQISSEVPQNLSASRPQDRQFILSSKKLLLSDSGFYLCAWKGGSSYEQYFGPGTRLTVT.

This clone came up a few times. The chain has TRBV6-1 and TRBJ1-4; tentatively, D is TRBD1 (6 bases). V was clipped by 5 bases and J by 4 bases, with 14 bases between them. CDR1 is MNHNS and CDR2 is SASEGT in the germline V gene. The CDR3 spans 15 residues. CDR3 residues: CASSTPSRGNEKLFF. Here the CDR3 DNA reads TGTGCCAGCAGTACCCCTTCCAGGGGTAATGAAAAACTGTTTTTT.

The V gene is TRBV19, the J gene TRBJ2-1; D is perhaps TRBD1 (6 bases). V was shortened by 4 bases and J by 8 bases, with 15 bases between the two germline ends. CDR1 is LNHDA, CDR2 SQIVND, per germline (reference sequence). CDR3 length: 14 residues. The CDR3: CASSKKQGRDEQFF. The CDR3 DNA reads TGTGCCAGTAGTAAAAAACAGGGTAGAGATGAGCAGTTCTTC.

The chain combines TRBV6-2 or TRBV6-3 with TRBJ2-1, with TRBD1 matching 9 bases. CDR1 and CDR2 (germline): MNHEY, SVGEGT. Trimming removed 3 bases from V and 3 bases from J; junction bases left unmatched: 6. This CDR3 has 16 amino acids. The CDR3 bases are TGTGCCAGCAGTTATGCGACAGGGGGGGTCTACAATGAGCAGTTCTTC. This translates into CASSYATGGVYNEQFF.

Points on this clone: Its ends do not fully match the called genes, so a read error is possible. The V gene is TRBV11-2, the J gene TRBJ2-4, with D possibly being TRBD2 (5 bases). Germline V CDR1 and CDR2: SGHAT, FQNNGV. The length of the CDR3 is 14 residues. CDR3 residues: CASSLEGDILPSDF. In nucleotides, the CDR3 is TGTGCCAGCAGCCTAGAGGGCGACATCTTACCCTCTGACTTC.

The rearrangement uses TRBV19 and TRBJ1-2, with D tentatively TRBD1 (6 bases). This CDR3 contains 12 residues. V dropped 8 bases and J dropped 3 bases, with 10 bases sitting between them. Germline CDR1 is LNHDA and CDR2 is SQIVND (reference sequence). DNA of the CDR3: TGTGCCAGTCAATGGACAGACTATGGCTACACCTTC. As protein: CASQWTDYGYTF.

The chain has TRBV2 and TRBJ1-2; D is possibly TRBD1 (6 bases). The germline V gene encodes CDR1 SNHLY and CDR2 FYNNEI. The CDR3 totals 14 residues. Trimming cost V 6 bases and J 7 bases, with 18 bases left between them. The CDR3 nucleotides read TGTGCCAGCAGAGACAGAGCGACAGGAGGTGGCTACACCTTC. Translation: CASRDRATGGGYTF.

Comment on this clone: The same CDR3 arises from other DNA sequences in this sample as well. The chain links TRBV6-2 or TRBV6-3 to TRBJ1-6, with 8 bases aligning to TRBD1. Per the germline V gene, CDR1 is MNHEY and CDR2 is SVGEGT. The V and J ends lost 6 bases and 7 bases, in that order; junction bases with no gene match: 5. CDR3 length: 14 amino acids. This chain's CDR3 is CASSRDRGNSPLHF. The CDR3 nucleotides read TGTGCCAGCAGCCGCGACAGGGGCAATTCACCCCTCCACTTT.

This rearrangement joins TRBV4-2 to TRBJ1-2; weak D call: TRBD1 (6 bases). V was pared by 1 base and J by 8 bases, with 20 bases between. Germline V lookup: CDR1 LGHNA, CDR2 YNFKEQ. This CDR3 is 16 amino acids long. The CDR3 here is CASSQGGTGSVGGYTF. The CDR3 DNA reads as TGTGCCAGCAGCCAAGGAGGCACAGGGAGTGTGGGGGGCTACACCTTC.

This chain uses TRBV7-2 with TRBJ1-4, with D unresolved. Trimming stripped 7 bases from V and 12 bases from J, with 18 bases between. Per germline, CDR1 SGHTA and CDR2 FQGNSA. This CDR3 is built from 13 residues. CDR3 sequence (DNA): TGTGCCAGCAACTACCAAGGGAGCCGCCAACTGTTTTTT. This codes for CASNYQGSRQLFF.

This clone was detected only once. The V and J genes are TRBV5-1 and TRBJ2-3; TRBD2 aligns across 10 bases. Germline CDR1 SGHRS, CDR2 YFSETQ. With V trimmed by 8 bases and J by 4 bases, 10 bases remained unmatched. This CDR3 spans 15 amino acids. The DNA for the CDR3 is TGCGCCAGTAGAGGGTCTAGCGGGAGTCCAGATACGCAGTATTTT. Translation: CASRGSSGSPDTQYF.

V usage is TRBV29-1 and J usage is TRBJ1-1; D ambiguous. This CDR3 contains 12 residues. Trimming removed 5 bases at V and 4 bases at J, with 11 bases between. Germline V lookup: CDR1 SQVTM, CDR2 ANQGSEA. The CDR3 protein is CSVKKTTTEAFF. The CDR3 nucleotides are TGCAGCGTTAAGAAAACAACCACTGAAGCTTTCTTT.

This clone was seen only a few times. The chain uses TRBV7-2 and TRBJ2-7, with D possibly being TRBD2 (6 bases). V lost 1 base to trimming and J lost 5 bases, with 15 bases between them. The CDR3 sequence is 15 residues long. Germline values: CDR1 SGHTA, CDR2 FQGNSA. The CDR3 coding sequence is TGTGCCAGCAGCTTAGAGGGCCGGAGGGAAAACGAGCAGTACTTC. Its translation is CASSLEGRRENEQYF.

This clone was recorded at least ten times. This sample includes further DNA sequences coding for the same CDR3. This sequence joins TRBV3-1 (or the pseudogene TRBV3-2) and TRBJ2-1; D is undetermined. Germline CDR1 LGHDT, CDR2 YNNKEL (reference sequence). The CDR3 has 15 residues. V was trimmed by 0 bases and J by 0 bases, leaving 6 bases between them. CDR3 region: CASSQDLVSYNEQFF. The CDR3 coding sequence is TGTGCCAGCAGCCAAGATCTCGTCTCCTACAATGAGCAGTTCTTC.